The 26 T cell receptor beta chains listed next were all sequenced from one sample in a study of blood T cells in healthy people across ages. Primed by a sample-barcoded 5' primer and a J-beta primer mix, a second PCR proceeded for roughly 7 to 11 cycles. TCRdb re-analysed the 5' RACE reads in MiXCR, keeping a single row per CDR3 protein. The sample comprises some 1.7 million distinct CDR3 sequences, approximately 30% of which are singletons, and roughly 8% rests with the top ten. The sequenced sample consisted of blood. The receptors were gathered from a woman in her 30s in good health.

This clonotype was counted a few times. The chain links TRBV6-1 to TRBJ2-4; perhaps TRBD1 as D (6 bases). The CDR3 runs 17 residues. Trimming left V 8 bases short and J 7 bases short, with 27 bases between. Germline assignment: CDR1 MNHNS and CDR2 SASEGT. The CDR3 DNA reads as TGTGCCAGCTCCCTAGTCCCCTTTGGGTGGCAGGGGAACATTCAGTACTTC. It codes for CASSLVPFGWQGNIQYF.

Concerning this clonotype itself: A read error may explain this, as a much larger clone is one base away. The CDR3, as DNA: TGTGCCAGCAGCTTAGGCCTTACCAGGATCGACAATGAGCAGTTCTTC. Its translation: CASSLGLTRIDNEQFF. The chain combines TRBV11-3 with TRBJ2-1; no reliable D call. Trimming cost V 1 base and J 5 bases, with 15 bases left between them. Germline CDR1 and CDR2: SGHNT and YENEEA. The CDR3 is made up of 16 amino acids.

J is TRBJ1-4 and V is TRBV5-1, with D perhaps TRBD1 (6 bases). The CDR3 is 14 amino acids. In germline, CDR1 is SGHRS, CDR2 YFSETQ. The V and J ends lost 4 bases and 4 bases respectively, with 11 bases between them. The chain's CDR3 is CASSIGQSNEKLFF. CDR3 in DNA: TGCGCCAGCAGCATCGGACAGAGTAATGAAAAACTGTTTTTT.

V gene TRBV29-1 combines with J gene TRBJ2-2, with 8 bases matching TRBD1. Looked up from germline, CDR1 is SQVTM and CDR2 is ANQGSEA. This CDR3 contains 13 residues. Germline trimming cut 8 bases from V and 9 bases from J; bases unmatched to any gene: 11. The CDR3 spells CSPSTGEHRELFF. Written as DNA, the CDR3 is TGCAGCCCCTCGACAGGGGAACACCGGGAGCTGTTTTTT.

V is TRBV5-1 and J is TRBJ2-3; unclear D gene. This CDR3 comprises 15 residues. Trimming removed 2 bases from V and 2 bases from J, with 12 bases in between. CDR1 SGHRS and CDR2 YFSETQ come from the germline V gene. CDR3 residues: CASSFQARTTDTQYF. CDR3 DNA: TGCGCCAGCAGCTTCCAGGCCCGTACCACAGATACGCAGTATTTT.

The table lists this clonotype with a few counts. The CDR3 DNA is TGTGCCAGCAGTGGGCAACAGGCTTGGGATGAGCAGTTCTTC. Translated: CASSGQQAWDEQFF. V and J are TRBV6-5 and TRBJ2-1, with D maybe TRBD1 (5 bases). The V gene lost 5 bases and the J gene lost 8 bases, with 16 bases spanning the gap. The CDR3 totals 14 residues. The germline CDR1 and CDR2 sequences are MNHEY and SVGAGI.

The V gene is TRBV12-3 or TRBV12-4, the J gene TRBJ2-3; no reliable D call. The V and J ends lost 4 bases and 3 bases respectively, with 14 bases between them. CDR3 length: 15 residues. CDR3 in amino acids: CASSSPRAGTDTQYF. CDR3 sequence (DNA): TGTGCCAGCAGTTCCCCCCGAGCTGGGACAGATACGCAGTATTTT.

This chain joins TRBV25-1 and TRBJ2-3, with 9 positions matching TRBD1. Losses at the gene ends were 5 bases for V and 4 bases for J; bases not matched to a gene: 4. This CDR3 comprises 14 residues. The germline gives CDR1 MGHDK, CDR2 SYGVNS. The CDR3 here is CASSPWTGADTQYF. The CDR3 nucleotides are TGTGCCAGCAGTCCGTGGACAGGGGCAGATACGCAGTATTTT. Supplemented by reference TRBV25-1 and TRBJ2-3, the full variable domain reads EADIYQTPRYLVIGTGKKITLECSQTMGHDKMYWYQQDPGMELHLIHYSYGVNSTEKGDLSSESTVSRIRTEHFPLTLESARPSHTSQYLCASSPWTGADTQYFGPGTRLTVL.

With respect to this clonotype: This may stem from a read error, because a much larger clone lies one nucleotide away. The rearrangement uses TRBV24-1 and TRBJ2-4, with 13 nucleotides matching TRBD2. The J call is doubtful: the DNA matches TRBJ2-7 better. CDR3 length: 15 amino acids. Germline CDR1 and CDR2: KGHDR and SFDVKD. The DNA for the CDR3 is TGTGCCACCAGTGGCGGACTAGCGGGAGTAGGCGAGCAGTACTTC. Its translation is CATSGGLAGVGEQYF.

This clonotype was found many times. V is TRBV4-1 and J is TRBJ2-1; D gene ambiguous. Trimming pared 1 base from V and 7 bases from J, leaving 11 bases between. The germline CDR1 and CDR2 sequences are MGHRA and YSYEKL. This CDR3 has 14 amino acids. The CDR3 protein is CASSQAPHGNEQFF. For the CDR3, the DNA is TGCGCCAGCAGCCAAGCCCCACACGGGAATGAGCAGTTCTTC.

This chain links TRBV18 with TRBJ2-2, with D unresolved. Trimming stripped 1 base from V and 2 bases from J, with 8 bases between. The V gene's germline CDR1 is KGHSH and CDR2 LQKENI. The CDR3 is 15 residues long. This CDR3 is CASSPLYGNTGELFF. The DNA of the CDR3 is TGTGCCAGCTCACCACTTTACGGTAACACCGGGGAGCTGTTTTTT.

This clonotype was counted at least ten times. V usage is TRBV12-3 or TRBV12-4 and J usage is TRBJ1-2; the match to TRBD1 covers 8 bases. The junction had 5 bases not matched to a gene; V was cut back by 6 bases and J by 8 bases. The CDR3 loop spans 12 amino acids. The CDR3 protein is CASSSGGWGYTF. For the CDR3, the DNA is TGTGCCAGCAGCTCAGGGGGCTGGGGCTACACCTTC.

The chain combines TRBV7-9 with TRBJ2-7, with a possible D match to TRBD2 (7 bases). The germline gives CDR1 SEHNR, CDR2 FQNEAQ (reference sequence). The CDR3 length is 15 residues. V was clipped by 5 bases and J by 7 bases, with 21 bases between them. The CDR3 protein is CASSRGGDYYNEQYF. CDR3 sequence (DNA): TGTGCCAGCAGCCGAGGGGGGGACTACTACAATGAGCAGTACTTC.

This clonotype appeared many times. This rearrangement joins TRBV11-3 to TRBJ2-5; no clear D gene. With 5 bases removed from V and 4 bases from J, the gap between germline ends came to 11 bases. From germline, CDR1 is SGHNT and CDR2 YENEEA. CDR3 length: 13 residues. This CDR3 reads CASSLQVGETQYF. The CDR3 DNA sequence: TGTGCCAGCAGCCTTCAAGTAGGAGAGACCCAGTACTTC.

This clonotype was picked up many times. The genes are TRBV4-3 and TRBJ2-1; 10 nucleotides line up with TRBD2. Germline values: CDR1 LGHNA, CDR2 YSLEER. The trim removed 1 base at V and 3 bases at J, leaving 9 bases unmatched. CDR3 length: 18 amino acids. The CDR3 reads CASSQGRASGGNYNEQFF. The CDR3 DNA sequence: TGCGCCAGCAGCCAAGGAAGGGCTAGCGGGGGCAACTACAATGAGCAGTTCTTC.

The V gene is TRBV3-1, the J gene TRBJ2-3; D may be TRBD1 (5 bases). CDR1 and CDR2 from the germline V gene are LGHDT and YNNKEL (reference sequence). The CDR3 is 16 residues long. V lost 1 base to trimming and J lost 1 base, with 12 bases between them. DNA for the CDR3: TGTGCCAGCAGCCAAGGATGGGGCGAGGGCACAGATACGCAGTATTTT. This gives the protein CASSQGWGEGTDTQYF.

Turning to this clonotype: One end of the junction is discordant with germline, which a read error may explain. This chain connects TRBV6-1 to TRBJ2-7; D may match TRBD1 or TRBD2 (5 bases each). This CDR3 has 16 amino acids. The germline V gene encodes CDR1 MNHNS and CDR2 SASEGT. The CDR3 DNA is TGTGCCAGCAGTCCTGGGACGTTCCTGGGGACCTACGGGCAGTACTTC. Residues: CASSPGTFLGTYGQYF.

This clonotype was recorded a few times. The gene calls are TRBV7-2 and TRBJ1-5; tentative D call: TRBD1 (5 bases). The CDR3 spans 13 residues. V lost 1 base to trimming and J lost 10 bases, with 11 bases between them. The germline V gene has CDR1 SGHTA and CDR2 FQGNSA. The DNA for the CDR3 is TGTGCCAGCAGCTTAGACGGGGCGCACCCCCAGCATTTT. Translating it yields CASSLDGAHPQHF.

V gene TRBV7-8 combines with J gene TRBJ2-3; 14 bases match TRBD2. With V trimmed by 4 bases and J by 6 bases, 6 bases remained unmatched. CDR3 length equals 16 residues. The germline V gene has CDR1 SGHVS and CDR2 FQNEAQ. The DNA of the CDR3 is TGTGCCAGCAGCTATGGGACTAGCGGGAGTTCGGATACGCAGTATTTT. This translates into CASSYGTSGSSDTQYF. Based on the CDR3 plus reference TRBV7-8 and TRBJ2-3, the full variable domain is GAGVSQSPRYKVAKRGQDVALRCDPISGHVSLFWYQQALGQGPEFLTYFQNEAQLDKSGLPSDRFFAERPEGSVSTLKIQRTQQEDSAVYLCASSYGTSGSSDTQYFGPGTRLTVL.

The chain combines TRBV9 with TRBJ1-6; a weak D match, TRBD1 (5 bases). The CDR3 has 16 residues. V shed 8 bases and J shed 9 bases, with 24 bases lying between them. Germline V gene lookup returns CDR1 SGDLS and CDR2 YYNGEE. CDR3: CASSHRQSTSPSPLHF. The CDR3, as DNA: TGTGCCAGTAGCCATAGACAGTCTACATCCCCTTCACCCCTCCACTTT.

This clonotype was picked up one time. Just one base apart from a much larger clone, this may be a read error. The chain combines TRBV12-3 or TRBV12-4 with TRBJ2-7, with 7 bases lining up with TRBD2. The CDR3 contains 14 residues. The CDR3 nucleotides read TGTGCCAGCAGGTTAGGGGCTAGCGGCTACGAGCAGTACTTC. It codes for CASRLGASGYEQYF.

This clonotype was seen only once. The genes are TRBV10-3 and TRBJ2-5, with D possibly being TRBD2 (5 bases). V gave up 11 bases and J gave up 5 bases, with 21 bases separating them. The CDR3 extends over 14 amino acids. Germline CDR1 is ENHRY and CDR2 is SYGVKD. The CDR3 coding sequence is TGTGCCTCGTCTAGCAGGAACGGGGAGGAGACCCAGTACTTC. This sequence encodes CASSSRNGEETQYF.

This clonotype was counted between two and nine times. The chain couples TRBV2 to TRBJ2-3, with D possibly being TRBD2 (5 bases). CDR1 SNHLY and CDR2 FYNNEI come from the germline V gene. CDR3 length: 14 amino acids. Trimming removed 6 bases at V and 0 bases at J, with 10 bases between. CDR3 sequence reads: CASRRELSTDTQYF. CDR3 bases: TGTGCCAGCAGAAGGGAGCTTAGCACAGATACGCAGTATTTT.

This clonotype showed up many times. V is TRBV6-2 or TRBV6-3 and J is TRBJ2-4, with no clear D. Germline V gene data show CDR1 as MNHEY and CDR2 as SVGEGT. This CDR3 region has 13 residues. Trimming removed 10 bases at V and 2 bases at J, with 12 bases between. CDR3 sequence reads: CATRDTSKNIQYF. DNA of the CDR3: TGTGCCACACGAGACACATCCAAAAACATTCAGTACTTC.

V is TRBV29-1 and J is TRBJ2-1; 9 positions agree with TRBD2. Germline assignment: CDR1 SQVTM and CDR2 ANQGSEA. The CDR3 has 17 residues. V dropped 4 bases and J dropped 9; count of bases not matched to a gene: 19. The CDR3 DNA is TGCAGCGTTGTATTGTTCGGAAGGCGGGGGGGATTCGGTGAGCAGTTCTTC. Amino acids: CSVVLFGRRGGFGEQFF.

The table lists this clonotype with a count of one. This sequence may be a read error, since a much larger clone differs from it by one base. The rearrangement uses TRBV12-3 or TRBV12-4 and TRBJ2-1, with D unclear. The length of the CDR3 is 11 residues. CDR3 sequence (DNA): TGTGCCAGCAGGCCTGACCACGAGCAGTGCTTC. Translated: CASRPDHEQCF.